This TCR beta chain was found in a study of cytomegalovirus exposure and HLA in healthy donors. Study-wide results and caveats: Researchers reported in a later analysis that common viral pathogens appeared linked to several top clusters. In vitro experiments confirmed that three CMV-associated chains were specific for CMV antigens.

As concerns this clone: Its antigen is currently unknown.

Germline assignment: CDR1 SGHTS and CDR2 YDEGEE. This CDR3 contains 14 residues. Trimming cost V 3 bases and J 6 bases; bases outside gene matches: 1. The PCR had 60 Vbeta and 13 Jbeta primers. Per the authors' pipeline: In a later analysis, the count reached 80 million or so unique TCR beta chains, with roughly 9.9 million shared. Sequenced by immunoSEQ multiplex PCR; TCRdb stores in-frame clones only, minus some. The DNA gave D and trimming, while V, J and clone size come from that table. In the table there are roughly 80,000 clones, 78% of which are singletons. Sequenced material: PBMCs. This TCR was recovered from a man aged 35 to 55 in good health and CMV-seronegative. The V gene is TRBV5-8, the J gene TRBJ2-6; 9 nucleotides align to TRBD1. The DNA for the CDR3 is TGTGCCAGCAGCTCACAGGGGGCGGCCAACGTCCTGACTTTC. Translation gives CASSSQGAANVLTF.